Following are 14 T cell receptor beta chains from one sample sequenced in a study of Graves' ophthalmopathy and Graves' hyperthyroidism (dated by TCRdb to about 2018). Sequenced on an Illumina HiSeq 2000. TCR beta CDR3 regions were amplified from RNA transcripts for repertoire sequencing. The first round of RT-PCR was done with HTBI primers and the Qiagen OneStep RT-PCR kit, and was followed by a second round of multiplex PCR, then size selection and purification. TCRdb itself trimmed the public reads at Q25 with fastp, ran MiXCR and retained productive beta chains. Rows are combined by CDR3 protein, so each entry shows the most common genes and DNA. The sample table shows a few hundred thousand distinct CDR3 sequences, and 17% are seen once. The leading ten clones occupy 2% to 3% of the sample. Material: peripheral blood. The receptors come from an adult woman with stable Graves' hyperthyroidism.

This clonotype occurred a few times. The V call is TRBV21-1, the J call TRBJ2-7; the table's TRBD1 call for D was not verified on the DNA. TRBV21-1 is termed a pseudogene. CDR3 length: 20 amino acids. The DNA for the CDR3 is TGTGCCAGCGGGGGGGGGCTAGTCGTCTCCCTGGCCGGGGATACCTGCGAGCAGTACTTC. Protein product: CASGGGLVVSLAGDTCEQYF.

This clonotype was observed many times. The chain employs TRBV27 and TRBJ2-2; maybe TRBD1 (7 bases). The V and J ends lost 8 bases and 8 bases respectively, with 15 bases between them. This CDR3 comprises 13 residues. The germline V gene has CDR1 MNHEY and CDR2 SMNVEV (reference sequence). In nucleotides, the CDR3 is TGTGCCAGCGCCAGGGGGGAAACAGGGGAGCTGTTTTTT. This codes for CASARGETGELFF.

This clonotype was observed at least ten times. This rearrangement joins TRBV28 to TRBJ1-1, with D perhaps TRBD1 (6 bases). Germline CDR1 MDHEN, CDR2 SYDVKM. The V gene lost 5 bases and the J gene lost 4 bases, with 11 bases spanning the gap. This CDR3 has 13 amino acids. The CDR3 protein is CASSTGSGTEAFF. The CDR3 DNA follows: TGTGCCAGCAGTACAGGGTCCGGCACTGAAGCTTTCTTT.

At least ten counts were recorded for this clonotype. This chain connects TRBV6-2 or TRBV6-3 to TRBJ2-2, with 7 positions matching TRBD2. CDR1 is MNHEY and CDR2 is SVGEGT in the germline V gene. This CDR3 is 18 amino acids long. Losses at the gene ends were 0 bases for V and 5 bases for J; bases not matched to a gene: 12. DNA for the CDR3: TGTGCCAGCAGTTACTCGATCAGATTAGCGGGTGGTACCGGGGAGCTGTTTTTT. Translated, it gives CASSYSIRLAGGTGELFF.

This clonotype was seen ten or more times. The V gene is TRBV7-9, the J gene TRBJ2-7; D gene unclear. The CDR3 covers 14 residues. Trimming shortened V by 5 bases and J by 2 bases, and 13 bases separated the two germline ends. Germline V gives CDR1 SEHNR, CDR2 FQNEAQ (reference sequence). The CDR3 nucleotides are TGTGCCAGCAGCCCCGGCACGTACACCTACGAGCAGTACTTC. This encodes CASSPGTYTYEQYF.

This clonotype was counted ten times or more. The rearrangement links TRBV7-9 to TRBJ2-5; TRBD1 aligns across 10 bases. The V gene end was trimmed by 8 bases and the J gene end by 2 bases; junction bases not matched to a gene: 5. Germline CDR1 reads SEHNR; CDR2 reads FQNEAQ (reference sequence). The CDR3 length is 14 residues. The CDR3 region is CASSGTGVQETQYF. CDR3 DNA sequence: TGTGCCAGCTCCGGGACAGGGGTTCAAGAGACCCAGTACTTC.

On this clonotype: A read error may produce the germline difference seen at one junction end. V and J are TRBV7-3 and TRBJ1-1; D unclear. Germline V lookup: CDR1 SGHTA, CDR2 FQGTGA. CDR3 length: 15 residues. This chain's CDR3 is CASSLTPSDGKEAFF. The DNA of the CDR3 is TGTGCCAGCAGCCTAACGCCGAGCGATGGGAAGGAAGCTTTCTTT.

This clonotype was seen at least ten times. The chain carries TRBV4-2 and TRBJ2-2; perhaps TRBD1 as D (6 bases). Germline V gene lookup returns CDR1 LGHNA and CDR2 YNFKEQ. The germline V and J ends were trimmed by 1 base and 6 bases, with 18 bases remaining between them. The CDR3 sequence is 17 residues long. This chain's CDR3 is CASSQGGGPVSAGELFF. CDR3 sequence (DNA): TGTGCCAGCAGCCAAGGAGGGGGTCCCGTTTCGGCCGGGGAGCTGTTTTTT.

This clonotype was detected only a few times. The germline gene is not matched at one end of the junction; a read error may be the cause. This sequence joins TRBV6-2 or TRBV6-3 and TRBJ2-1, with D perhaps TRBD1 (5 bases). Germline V gene data show CDR1 as MNHEY and CDR2 as SVGEGT. CDR3 length: 16 amino acids. This CDR3 reads CASSLGALDTYNEKFF. The DNA of the CDR3 is TGTGCCAGCAGCCTAGGGGCGCTGGACACCTACAATGAGAAGTTCTTC.

This clonotype was seen many times. J is TRBJ1-5 and V is TRBV18; D is unresolved. Germline V gene data show CDR1 as KGHSH and CDR2 as LQKENI. The CDR3 totals 13 residues. V was cut by 4 bases and J by 4 bases, with 8 bases left in between. Written as DNA, the CDR3 is TGTGCCAGCTCACATTCTTGGAATCAGCCCCAGCATTTT. Translated, it gives CASSHSWNQPQHF. Together with reference TRBV18 and TRBJ1-5, the CDR3 gives the full variable domain: NAGVMQNPRHLVRRRGQEARLRCSPMKGHSHVYWYRQLPEEGLKFMVYLQKENIIDESGMPKERFSAEFPKEGPSILRIQQVVRGDSAAYFCASSHSWNQPQHFGDGTRLSIL.

This clonotype was detected many times. V usage is TRBV5-1 and J usage is TRBJ2-7, with a possible D match to TRBD2 (6 bases). Germline-derived CDR1 and CDR2 are SGHRS and YFSETQ. The CDR3 spans 16 residues. The V gene lost 2 bases and the J gene lost 4 bases, with 19 bases spanning the gap. Here the CDR3 reads CASSFSAGSLVYEQYF. Here the CDR3 DNA reads TGCGCCAGCAGCTTCTCAGCGGGTTCCCTTGTTTACGAGCAGTACTTC.

This clonotype was observed many times. The chain recombines TRBV6-5 with TRBJ2-7, with a possible D match to TRBD1 (5 bases). Trimming pared 4 bases from V and 5 bases from J, leaving 21 bases between. The CDR3 loop spans 16 amino acids. Germline loops: CDR1 MNHEY, CDR2 SVGAGI. The CDR3 spells CASSFRPGRVGDEQYF. The CDR3 region has the DNA TGTGCCAGCAGTTTCCGCCCCGGCAGGGTCGGCGACGAGCAGTACTTC.

This clonotype came up many times. This CDR3 is CATSRGTEAFF. CDR3 coding DNA: TGTGCCACCAGCAGAGGCACTGAAGCTTTCTTT. The chain joins TRBV15 to TRBJ1-1; D is ambiguous. Germline V gives CDR1 LNHNV, CDR2 YYDKDF (reference sequence). V lost 1 base, J lost 4 bases, and 1 base lay in between. CDR3 size: 11 residues.

This clonotype was detected many times. The junction shows a germline mismatch at one end, possibly a read error. This rearrangement joins TRBV20-1 to TRBJ2-4; D perhaps matches TRBD2 (5 bases). The length of the CDR3 is 11 residues. The V gene's germline CDR1 is DFQATT and CDR2 SNEGSKA (reference sequence). CDR3 in DNA: TGCAGTGCTAGAGGAACGGGATCCGTGGACTTC. This codes for CSARGTGSVDF.